This T cell receptor (beta chain) was retrieved from a study of T cell responses to AZD1222 COVID-19 vaccine. TCRdb's copy holds only in-frame clones and misses some; the assay was immunoSEQ multiplex PCR. Of about 130,000 clones detected, around 87% appear once; the ten largest clones hold about 9.4%. CDR3 size: 12 residues. Trimming removed 8 bases from V and 2 bases from J; junction bases left unmatched: 3. The V gene's germline CDR1 is MNHEY and CDR2 SMNVEV (reference sequence). The clonotype comes from an adult in good health. V usage is TRBV27 and J usage is TRBJ2-7, with 7 bases lining up with TRBD1. Source: peripheral blood, taken on day 0 of AZD1222 vaccination. DNA for the CDR3: TGTGCCAGCGCAGGGACAGCCTACGAGCAGTACTTC. Translating it yields CASAGTAYEQYF.